Listed below are T cell receptor beta chains from one sample, sequenced in a study of blood T cell repertoires in COVID-19. TCRdb's table, derived via immunoSEQ multiplex PCR, lists solely in-frame clones and lacks some. Of almost 85,000 clones listed, roughly 91% are singletons. The source material was PBMCs or T cells enriched from blood (not recorded which). The receptors here all came from a woman between 45 and 65 years old with acute COVID-19. Both conserved end residues are part of each CDR3. The order of the fields is D gene, V gene, J gene, clone size, CDR3 DNA, CDR3 protein. A D gene is named only where the DNA matches it firmly. Expanded clones are given a class, and other clones once, few, many or no size at all.

TRBD2	TRBV7-2	TRBJ2-7	once	TGTGCCAGCAGCATAGAGGTAGCGGGAGGGCCAAGTCTCTCCTACGAGCAGTACTTC	CASSIEVAGGPSLSYEQYF
.	TRBV27	TRBJ1-6	.	TGTGCCAGCAGTTTAGGGCAGGGGCATAATTCACCCCTCCACTTT	CASSLGQGHNSPLHF
TRBD2	TRBV2	TRBJ2-5	once	TGTGCCAGCAGTATTAATAGCGGGAAGACAGAGACCCAGTACTTC	CASSINSGKTETQYF
TRBD1	TRBV27	TRBJ1-1	.	TGTGCCAGCAGTTTCGACAGGGCGAACACTGAAGCTTTCTTT	CASSFDRANTEAFF
TRBD1	TRBV6-5	TRBJ1-2	.	TGTGCCAGCAGTTACCCCGGACAGGACTATGGCTACACCTTC	CASSYPGQDYGYTF
.	TRBV2	TRBJ2-1	.	TGTGCCAGCAGCCAAAGGGGGGAGCAGTTCTTC	CASSQRGEQFF
TRBD1	TRBV7-2	TRBJ2-1	once	TGTGCCAGCAGCTTGACCCCCGGGACAGGGTCCAACAATGAGCAGTTCTTC	CASSLTPGTGSNNEQFF
TRBD2	TRBV3-1/TRBV3-2	TRBJ2-5	.	TGTGCCAGCAGCCAGGGACTAGCGGGAGGTTGGCAAGAGACCCAGTACTTC	CASSQGLAGGWQETQYF
.	TRBV3-1/TRBV3-2	TRBJ1-2	.	TGTGCCAGCAGCCTAAGCCCAGGACAGAACTATGGCTACACCTTC	CASSLSPGQNYGYTF
.	TRBV19	TRBJ1-4	.	TGTGCCAGCCTAGACGTCAGGGGACATGAAAAACTGTTTTTT	CASLDVRGHEKLFF
TRBD1	TRBV5-1	TRBJ2-7	.	TGCGCCAGCAGCCCACGGACAGGCTCCTACGAGCAGTACTTC	CASSPRTGSYEQYF
.	TRBV30	TRBJ2-7	.	TGTGCCTGGAGTGTTGGAGACTACGAGCAGTACTTC	CAWSVGDYEQYF
TRBD1	TRBV7-2	TRBJ1-2	.	TGTGCCAGCAGCTTAGGGACAGGCTATGGCTACACCTTC	CASSLGTGYGYTF
.	TRBV5-1	TRBJ2-3	.	TGCGCCAGCAGCATCTCCGGAGGGCCTCCAGATACGCAGTATTTT	CASSISGGPPDTQYF
TRBD2	TRBV13	TRBJ2-1	.	TGTGCCAGCAGCTTACTAGCGGGCTACAATGAGCAGTTCTTC	CASSLLAGYNEQFF
.	TRBV5-5	TRBJ2-6	few	TGTGCCAGCAGCTTGGGGCAGGGGTCCGGGGCCAACGTCCTGACTTTC	CASSLGQGSGANVLTF
TRBD1	TRBV28	TRBJ2-7	.	TGTGCCAGCAGTACCCTGGGACAGGGCTCCTCCGAGCAGTACTTC	CASSTLGQGSSEQYF
.	TRBV30	TRBJ1-1	.	TGTGCCTGGAGTGTGAGTTACGAGGGGGACACTGAAGCTTTCTTT	CAWSVSYEGDTEAFF
TRBD2	TRBV5-1	TRBJ2-7	few	TGCGCCAGCAGACCCCTAGCGGGAGTACACGAGCAGTACTTC	CASRPLAGVHEQYF
.	TRBV5-1	TRBJ2-7	.	TGCGCCAGCAGCTTGGAGGATAGCGGACCTTCCTACGAGCAGTACTTC	CASSLEDSGPSYEQYF
.	TRBV5-3	TRBJ1-1	.	TGTGCCAGAAGCTTGGCCAGGGGAAACACTGAAGCTTTCTTT	CARSLARGNTEAFF
.	TRBV23-1	TRBJ1-2	.	TGCGCCAGCAGTCAGTTTATACAGGGACGCTATGGCTACACCTTC	CASSQFIQGRYGYTF
.	TRBV30	TRBJ2-1	.	TGTGCCTGGAGAGAACAACCCCTCAATGAGCAGTTCTTC	CAWREQPLNEQFF
TRBD1	TRBV6-5	TRBJ1-1	few	TGTGCCAGCAGGCAACCGGGACAGGCATCTGAAGCTTTCTTT	CASRQPGQASEAFF
.	TRBV2	TRBJ1-3	.	TGTGCCAGCAGTGTCCTCCTACGGGTCAACGGAAACACCATATATTTT	CASSVLLRVNGNTIYF
.	TRBV7-2	TRBJ1-5	.	TGTGCCAGCAGTCGGGGTAGCAATCAGCCCCAGCATTTT	CASSRGSNQPQHF
.	TRBV19	TRBJ2-3	.	TGTGCCAGTCAACCCTCCCTGACTATCACAGATACGCAGTATTTT	CASQPSLTITDTQYF
TRBD2	TRBV2	TRBJ2-7	.	TGTGCCAGCAGAGGGACTAGCGGGACCAGCTCCTACGAGCAGTACTTC	CASRGTSGTSSYEQYF
.	TRBV10-1	TRBJ1-4	.	TGCGCCAGCAGTGAGTCGAGGTCGGGGGGGGCGAGTGAAAAACTGTTTTTT	CASSESRSGGASEKLFF
.	TRBV11-2	TRBJ1-2	.	TGTGCCAGCAGCATCTTTCAGGGGAGCTACACCTTC	CASSIFQGSYTF
TRBD2	TRBV2	TRBJ2-1	.	TGTGCCAGCAGTAGGGACTACTCTCGAGAGCAGTTCTTC	CASSRDYSREQFF
.	TRBV21-1	TRBJ1-5	once	TGTGCCAGCAGCATCTTTCGCCCGGGACAGCTTGTTCAGCCCCAGCATTTT	CASSIFRPGQLVQPQHF
.	TRBV24-1	TRBJ2-7	.	TGTGCCACCAGTGGAGCCTACGAGCAGTACTTC	CATSGAYEQYF
TRBD1	TRBV27	TRBJ2-5	.	TGTGCCAGCAGTTTCGGGACAGGCGGCGGGACCCAGTACTTC	CASSFGTGGGTQYF
TRBD1	TRBV28	TRBJ2-2	.	TGTGCCACCCCAACCGGGGCGGCGACAGGGACGGGCGGGGAGCTGTTTTTT	CATPTGAATGTGGELFF
.	TRBV18	TRBJ2-3	.	TGTGTCAGCTCACCGACACACAGGGGCACAGATACGCAGTATTTT	CVSSPTHRGTDTQYF
TRBD2	TRBV2	TRBJ2-1	once	TGTGCCAGCAGCGGGGGGACTAGCGGGAGCAATGAGCAGTTCTTC	CASSGGTSGSNEQFF
TRBD1	TRBV25-1	TRBJ2-5	few	TGTGCCAGCAGTGAATATCGGACAGGGACCCAAGAGACCCAGTACTTC	CASSEYRTGTQETQYF
.	TRBV19	TRBJ2-7	.	TGTGCCAGTAGTATTGGAGGGAGTAAATACGAGCAGTACTTC	CASSIGGSKYEQYF
TRBD2	TRBV30	TRBJ2-7	.	TGTGCCTGGAGTGTACGAGCGGGAGCCGTCTCCTACGAGCAGTACTTC	CAWSVRAGAVSYEQYF
TRBD1	TRBV3-1/TRBV3-2	TRBJ2-1	.	TGTGCCAGCAGCCCTCGACCGACAGGGTGGGAGTTCTTC	CASSPRPTGWEFF
TRBD1	TRBV5-1	TRBJ1-4	few	TGCGCCAGCAGCTTGGCTGGGGGACAGCCTGCAACTAATGAAAAACTGTTTTTT	CASSLAGGQPATNEKLFF
TRBD1	TRBV29-1	TRBJ2-7	few	TGCAGCGTTCTGCCGGGACAGGGCTACGAGCAGTACTTC	CSVLPGQGYEQYF
.	TRBV6-2/TRBV6-3	TRBJ1-1	.	TGTGCCAGCAGTGAGCAGGGTGAGAACACTGAAGCTTTCTTT	CASSEQGENTEAFF
.	TRBV7-2	TRBJ2-7	.	TGTGCCAGCAGCTTAGCGGGAGAGGGCGAGCAGTACTTC	CASSLAGEGEQYF
.	TRBV27	TRBJ1-1	.	TGTGCCAGCAGTCGATCCACAGGGAAAACTGAAGCTTTCTTT	CASSRSTGKTEAFF
.	TRBV7-2	TRBJ1-4	.	TGTGCCAGCAGCTTAGACGGGGGGAATGAAAAACTGTTTTTT	CASSLDGGNEKLFF
TRBD1	TRBV5-1	TRBJ1-1	.	TGCGCCAGCAGCTTGACAGGGGGCCGTTTCACTGAAGCTTTCTTT	CASSLTGGRFTEAFF
.	TRBV29-1	TRBJ2-3	.	TGCAGCGTTTTGTCAGGGAACACAGATACGCAGTATTTT	CSVLSGNTDTQYF
.	TRBV6-6	TRBJ1-4	once	TGTGCCAGCACAACCGAACCAGGGCAAAGGCCGTTTTTT	CASTTEPGQRPFF
.	TRBV9	TRBJ2-7	.	TGTGCCAGCAGCGAGGACAGAGCATCCTACGAGCAGTACTTC	CASSEDRASYEQYF
.	TRBV30	TRBJ2-7	.	TGTGCCTGGAGTGTACCGGGCAGGGGTTATGGGCCACATACGATCGAGCAGTACTTC	CAWSVPGRGYGPHTIEQYF
TRBD2	TRBV5-4	TRBJ2-1	.	TGTGCCAGCAGCAAAGCTAGCGGGGATGAGCAGTTCTTC	CASSKASGDEQFF
TRBD2	TRBV7-8	TRBJ2-1	once	TGTGCCAGCAGCCCCCTGGGGGGGAGTCTCAATGAGCAGTTCTTC	CASSPLGGSLNEQFF
TRBD2	TRBV5-8	TRBJ2-3	.	TGTGCCAGCAGCTCGGGACTAGCGGGGCATACTAGCACAGATACGCAGTATTTT	CASSSGLAGHTSTDTQYF
TRBD1	TRBV5-1	TRBJ2-1	.	TGCGCCAGCAGCTTGGACAGGGGCTCCTACAATGAGCAGTTCTTC	CASSLDRGSYNEQFF
TRBD1	TRBV7-2	TRBJ2-1	.	TGTGCCAGCAGCTCACAGACAGGGGCCTACAATGAGCAGTTCTTC	CASSSQTGAYNEQFF